The rows below give T cell receptor beta chains drawn from one sample of a study of T cell responses to AZD1222 COVID-19 vaccine. TCRdb's copy holds only in-frame clones and misses some; the assay was immunoSEQ multiplex PCR. The profile covers around 150,000 clones, with just over 90% appearing a single time and roughly 3.1% taken by the ten largest. This specimen consisted of peripheral blood, obtained on day 0 of AZD1222 vaccination. Every receptor here comes from an adult in good health. CDR3s leave out the opening cysteine and the closing phenylalanine or tryptophan. The size field is filled for only some rows; it gives once, few, many or a size class.

clone_size	cdr3_length	v_call	j_call	cdr3_aa
-	13	TRBV7-2	TRBJ2-7	ASSAQPLVDYEQY
-	13	TRBV6-5	TRBJ1-1	ASKSGQGVNTEAF
few	14	TRBV4-3	TRBJ1-4	ASSQGGQLNNEKLF
-	11	TRBV11-2	TRBJ1-5	ASSFQGNQPQH
-	11	TRBV5-8	TRBJ1-2	ASSLGQVDGYT
-	14	TRBV24-1	TRBJ2-1	ATSGSGGSSYNEQF
-	14	TRBV5-1	TRBJ2-1	ASSTTLAGLHNEQF
-	10	TRBV10-3	TRBJ1-1	AISGLNTEAF
-	13	TRBV5-6	TRBJ1-4	ASSNTPATNEKLF
-	10	TRBV6-5	TRBJ1-6	ASSYSSGQLH
-	13	TRBV9	TRBJ1-1	ASSERDRGTTEAF
once	12	TRBV27	TRBJ2-7	ASSLGTDSYEQY
-	10	TRBV18	TRBJ1-5	ASSPTGRPQH
-	10	TRBV9	TRBJ2-7	ASSPRSYEQY
-	11	TRBV10-3	TRBJ2-5	AISDLNLETQY
-	12	TRBV19	TRBJ2-1	ASSGGGQTNEQF
-	14	TRBV7-3	TRBJ2-3	ASSPGASRIADTQY
-	11	TRBV12-3/TRBV12-4	TRBJ2-3	ASGGPYTDTQY
-	6	TRBV30	TRBJ1-1	ACAEAF
-	14	TRBV24-1	TRBJ2-1	ATSDRAGRESHEQF
-	13	TRBV7-9	TRBJ2-2	ASSAGQGGTGELF
-	16	TRBV7-9	TRBJ2-7	ASSPSWSVSSRGYEQY
-	13	TRBV15	TRBJ1-1	ATSRDRGLNTEAF
-	13	TRBV5-1	TRBJ2-2	ASSYAGTGTGELF
-	13	TRBV27	TRBJ2-7	ASSARGGAPYEQY
-	14	TRBV5-8	TRBJ2-1	ASSLGLAGGYNEQF
-	16	TRBV4-1	TRBJ2-3	ASSRVSGGAASTDTQY
-	12	TRBV25-1	TRBJ1-2	ASSRDRSNYGYT
-	18	TRBV4-3	TRBJ2-1	ASSQLTRDQGVSSYNEQF
-	10	TRBV19	TRBJ2-7	ASSIVEAEQY
-	14	TRBV6-7	TRBJ2-3	ASSGSRDRGTDTQY
-	11	TRBV6-5	TRBJ2-5	AGEGQGTETQY
-	11	TRBV6-1	TRBJ2-2	ASSEESQGELF
-	13	TRBV11-3	TRBJ2-1	ASSRSGGYLNEQF
-	12	TRBV6-5	TRBJ1-3	ATSDRTSGNTIY
-	19	TRBV3-1/TRBV3-2	TRBJ2-1	ASSQVPFRDRGLFSYNEQF